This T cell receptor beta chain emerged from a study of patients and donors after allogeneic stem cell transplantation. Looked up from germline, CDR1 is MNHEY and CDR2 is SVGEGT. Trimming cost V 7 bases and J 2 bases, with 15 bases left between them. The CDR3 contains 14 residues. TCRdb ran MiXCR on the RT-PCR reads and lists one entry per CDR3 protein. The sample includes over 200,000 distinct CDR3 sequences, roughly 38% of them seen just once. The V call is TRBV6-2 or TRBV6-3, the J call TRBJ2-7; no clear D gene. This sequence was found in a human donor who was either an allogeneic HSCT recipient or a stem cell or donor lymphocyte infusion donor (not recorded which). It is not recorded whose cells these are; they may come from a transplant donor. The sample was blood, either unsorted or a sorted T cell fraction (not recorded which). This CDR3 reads CASMMVDPPYEQYF. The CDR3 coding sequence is TGTGCCAGCATGATGGTAGATCCACCCTACGAGCAGTACTTC.